The T cell receptor (beta chain) described here comes from a study of early T cells in non-severe SARS-CoV-2 infection. CDR1 is SGHTA, CDR2 FQGNSA, per germline. This CDR3 has 14 amino acids. Trimming took 7 bases from V and 0 from J; bases not matched to a gene: 4. TCRdb processed the 5' RACE reads anew with MiXCR; each CDR3 protein has one entry. The table lists about 46,000 distinct CDR3 sequences, almost 5.5% of them singletons. This clonotype was detected many times. The starting material was whole blood, obtained at baseline. This sequence originates from an adult who was a healthcare worker with PCR-confirmed SARS-CoV-2 infection or an uninfected control (not recorded which). The chain recombines TRBV7-2 with TRBJ2-7; 9 nucleotides line up with TRBD2. The CDR3 nucleotides are TGTGCCAGCAAGACTAGCGGAAGCTCCTACGAGCAGTACTTC. The encoded protein is CASKTSGSSYEQYF.